A single sample gave rise to the 13 T cell receptor beta chains below, sequenced in a study of T cell responses to AZD1222 COVID-19 vaccine. Here immunoSEQ multiplex PCR was the method, and the copy in TCRdb shows in-frame clones only, minus some. The data show fewer than 100,000 clones, more than 80% seen once. Sequencing used peripheral blood, obtained on day 0 of AZD1222 vaccination. These receptors came from an adult in good health.

The V gene is TRBV11-2, the J gene TRBJ2-7; no reliable D call. This CDR3 region has 14 residues. Trimming pared 5 bases from V and 6 bases from J, leaving 17 bases between. Germline V gene sequence: CDR1 SGHAT, CDR2 FQNNGV. For the CDR3, the DNA is TGTGCCAGCAGCATCTCCGGGTCGGGCCTCGAGCAGTACTTC. Translated, it gives CASSISGSGLEQYF.

J is TRBJ2-3 and V is TRBV2; D unclear. Germline lookup yields CDR1 SNHLY and CDR2 FYNNEI. V lost 2 bases and J 7 bases, leaving 10 bases between the germline ends. The CDR3 runs 13 residues. The DNA of the CDR3 is TGTGCCAGCAGTGAACCCCCCCGCCATACGCAGTATTTT. Translating it yields CASSEPPRHTQYF.

The chain recombines TRBV4-1 with TRBJ1-1; D is possibly TRBD1 (5 bases). V was shortened by 0 bases and J by 4 bases, with 9 bases between the two germline ends. Germline V gene lookup returns CDR1 MGHRA and CDR2 YSYEKL. The CDR3 is 14 residues long. The CDR3 region is CASSQDGAGTEAFF. The CDR3 DNA follows: TGCGCCAGCAGCCAAGATGGGGCGGGCACTGAAGCTTTCTTT.

The V gene is TRBV28, the J gene TRBJ2-7, with D tentatively TRBD1 or TRBD2 (5 bases each). This CDR3 comprises 12 residues. In germline, CDR1 is MDHEN, CDR2 SYDVKM. V was shortened by 10 bases and J by 6 bases, with 16 bases between the two germline ends. DNA of the CDR3: TGTGCCACCGGGACCGGCGCCTTCGAGCAGTACTTC. Translating it yields CATGTGAFEQYF.

This chain connects TRBV13 to TRBJ2-1, with 11 nucleotides matching TRBD2. The germline CDR1 and CDR2 sequences are PRHDT and FYEKMQ (reference sequence). The ends lost 8 bases at V and 6 bases at J; junction bases unmatched: 12. The CDR3 sequence is 16 residues long. The DNA of the CDR3 is TGTGCCAGCGGGCTAGCGGGGGGTCCAGATATCAATGAGCAGTTCTTC. This codes for CASGLAGGPDINEQFF.

The genes are TRBV24-1 and TRBJ2-3, with 8 nucleotides matching TRBD1. J was trimmed by 1 base and V by 7 bases; bases with no gene match: 0. CDR3 length equals 13 residues. From germline, CDR1 is KGHDR and CDR2 SFDVKD. In nucleotides, the CDR3 is TGTGCCACCAGGGACAGGGGCACAGATACGCAGTATTTT. Its translation is CATRDRGTDTQYF.

The V gene is TRBV7-9, the J gene TRBJ1-5; D ambiguous. The V and J ends lost 1 base and 6 bases respectively, with 10 bases between them. Germline lookup yields CDR1 SEHNR and CDR2 FQNEAQ (reference sequence). This CDR3 comprises 14 residues. CDR3 in DNA: TGTGCCAGCAGCTTAGGAGGGTTCGGTCAGCCCCAGCATTTT. This gives the protein CASSLGGFGQPQHF.

The V and J genes are TRBV3-1 (or the pseudogene TRBV3-2) and TRBJ2-1; 11 bases line up with TRBD2. Germline-derived CDR1 and CDR2 are LGHDT and YNNKEL (reference sequence). The CDR3 has 22 residues. With V trimmed by 7 bases and J by 5 bases, 28 bases remained unmatched. Here the CDR3 DNA reads TGTGCCAGCACCCGAAGAGGTAGGGCTAGCGGGGGGCAACAGCTAACGGACAATGAGCAGTTCTTC. This gives the protein CASTRRGRASGGQQLTDNEQFF.

In its sample, this clone was seen a few times. The chain links TRBV7-9 to TRBJ2-3; TRBD2 matches at 9 bases. Germline V lookup: CDR1 SEHNR, CDR2 FQNEAQ (reference sequence). The CDR3 runs 17 residues. Trimming cost V 5 bases and J 2 bases; bases outside gene matches: 11. The CDR3 DNA reads TGTGCCAGCAGCGTCAAACTAGCGGGTTTACCCACAGATACGCAGTATTTT. It translates to CASSVKLAGLPTDTQYF.

The chain has TRBV3-1 (or the pseudogene TRBV3-2) and TRBJ2-7; D gene ambiguous. The ends were cut back, 4 bases at V and 13 bases at J, with 20 bases in the middle. CDR1 is LGHDT and CDR2 is YNNKEL in the germline V gene (reference sequence). This CDR3 has 13 amino acids. CDR3: CASSRASGAKTYF. The CDR3, as DNA: TGTGCCAGCAGCCGAGCCTCAGGAGCCAAGACATACTTC.

The CDR3 DNA follows: TGTGCCAGCAGTTTAGAGGGGCTGTATGGCTACACCTTC. It encodes CASSLEGLYGYTF. The J gene is TRBJ1-2, the V gene TRBV6-5; the D gene is possibly TRBD1 (5 bases). This CDR3 region has 13 residues. Trimming removed 4 bases from V and 5 bases from J, with 11 bases in between. The germline V gene encodes CDR1 MNHEY and CDR2 SVGAGI.

This sequence joins TRBV27 and TRBJ1-2; maybe TRBD1 (6 bases). With 5 bases removed from V and 5 bases from J, the gap between germline ends came to 21 bases. CDR3 length equals 16 residues. The germline CDR1 and CDR2 sequences are MNHEY and SMNVEV (reference sequence). Written as DNA, the CDR3 is TGTGCCAGCAGTCCGAGGGTGCGGGGGCCGGTTTATGGCTACACCTTC. It translates to CASSPRVRGPVYGYTF.

The chain is built from TRBV6-5 and TRBJ2-7; 7 nucleotides align to TRBD1. CDR1 is MNHEY and CDR2 is SVGAGI in the germline V gene. This CDR3 contains 14 residues. V gave up 4 bases and J gave up 1 base; unmatched junction bases: 4. The CDR3 sequence: CASSSQGTSYEQYF. CDR3 in DNA: TGTGCCAGCAGTTCACAGGGGACATCCTACGAGCAGTACTTC.